These 25 T cell receptor beta chains were all obtained from the same sample, sequenced in a study of identical twins. TCRdb reanalysed the 5' RACE reads using MiXCR and keeps one entry per CDR3 protein. This sample has approximately 210,000 distinct CDR3 sequences, with approximately 16% found just once. The same specimen was also included in a second study, on T cells expressing NK-cell markers.

The sample was CD8+ T cells sorted from blood. The receptors were sampled from a woman aged 18-35 years in good health.

This clonotype was found a few times. This chain links TRBV29-1 with TRBJ1-2; TRBD1 agrees at 12 bases. V trimming: 5 bases; J trimming: 5 bases; junction bases outside the gene matches: 6. In germline, CDR1 is SQVTM, CDR2 ANQGSEA. CDR3 length: 14 residues. The CDR3 DNA sequence: TGCAGCGTTAGCTCGGGACAGGGGGCTTATGGCTACACCTTC. Its protein is CSVSSGQGAYGYTF.

This clonotype was seen repeatedly, ten times or more. This chain links TRBV10-3 with TRBJ1-2; weak D call: TRBD1 (5 bases). Germline assignment: CDR1 ENHRY and CDR2 SYGVKD. The CDR3 runs to 14 residues. V shed 10 bases and J shed 0 bases, with 15 bases lying between them. The CDR3: CATDEGLSNYGYTF. The CDR3 nucleotides are TGTGCCACCGACGAGGGACTGTCTAACTATGGCTACACCTTC.

This clonotype was counted at least ten times. The V call is TRBV9, the J call TRBJ2-3; a possible D gene is TRBD1 (5 bases). CDR3 length: 14 amino acids. Germline CDR1 is SGDLS and CDR2 is YYNGEE. V gave up 0 bases and J gave up 5 bases, with 10 bases separating them. CDR3 nucleotides: TGTGCCAGCAGCGTAGAGGGGCGAATAGATACGCAGTATTTT. Amino acids: CASSVEGRIDTQYF.

The chain combines TRBV7-9 with TRBJ2-1; 7 bases match TRBD2. There are 15 residues in the CDR3. Trimming removed 5 bases from V and 5 bases from J; junction bases left unmatched: 9. Germline CDR1 reads SEHNR; CDR2 reads FQNEAQ (reference sequence). The CDR3 nucleotides are TGTGCCAGCAGCGATCGGGGGGTGGATCACAATGAGCAGTTCTTC. Amino acid sequence: CASSDRGVDHNEQFF. The full variable domain, in which reference TRBV7-9 and TRBJ2-1 provide the parts outside the CDR3, is DTGVSQNPRHKITKRGQNVTFRCDPISEHNRLYWYRQTLGQGPEFLTYFQNEAQLEKSRLLSDRFSAERPKGSFSTLEIQRTEQGDSAMYLCASSDRGVDHNEQFFGPGTRLTVL.

The sample holds a few counts of this clonotype. This chain links TRBV12-3 or TRBV12-4 with TRBJ2-2, with TRBD2 matching over 13 bases. V shed 8 bases and J 7 bases; nucleotides not matched to a gene: 13. The CDR3 length is 17 residues. The CDR3 DNA sequence: TGTGCCAGCGCCCGAAATCGACTAGCGGGGGGAGGCGGGGAGCTGTTTTTT. This encodes CASARNRLAGGGGELFF.

This clonotype was picked up a small number of times. The chain is built from TRBV27 and TRBJ2-1, with 7 nucleotides matching TRBD2. V was clipped by 8 bases and J by 3 bases; unmatched bases: 10. Looked up from germline, CDR1 is MNHEY and CDR2 is SMNVEV (reference sequence). CDR3 length: 15 residues. The DNA for the CDR3 is TGTGCCAGCGGACAATCGGGACTACTCTACAATGAGCAGTTCTTC. It yields the protein CASGQSGLLYNEQFF.

The rearrangement uses TRBV7-9 and TRBJ2-7; D is perhaps TRBD2 (5 bases). The CDR3 is 14 residues long. V lost 5 bases and J 5 bases, leaving 16 bases between the germline ends. CDR1 and CDR2 from the germline V gene are SEHNR and FQNEAQ (reference sequence). The CDR3 region has the DNA TGTGCCAGCAGCGTCGGGATCCCTCCCCACGAGCAGTACTTC. Translated: CASSVGIPPHEQYF.

The J gene is TRBJ2-7, the V gene TRBV10-3; D may be TRBD2 (6 bases). Between the trimmed V and J ends, which lost 6 bases and 3 bases, there was a span of 18 bases. CDR3 size: 15 residues. Germline loops: CDR1 ENHRY, CDR2 SYGVKD. The CDR3 nucleotides are TGTGCCATCAGGCTCTTTAACGGGAGTTTCTACGAGCAGTACTTC. This gives the protein CAIRLFNGSFYEQYF.

This clonotype was seen more than once but under ten times. The rearrangement links TRBV6-2 or TRBV6-3 to TRBJ2-5; weak D call: TRBD1 (6 bases). Germline V CDR1 and CDR2: MNHEY, SVGEGT. Trimming removed 1 base from V and 5 bases from J, with 26 bases in between. The CDR3 spans 19 residues. The CDR3 DNA reads TGTGCCAGCAGTTACTTCCGAATTACAAAGGGACAAAATCGGGAGACCCAGTACTTC. Residues: CASSYFRITKGQNRETQYF.

In this sample, this clonotype turned up many times. This chain uses TRBV29-1 with TRBJ2-7; TRBD2 matches at 11 bases. Germline-derived CDR1 and CDR2 are SQVTM and ANQGSEA. The CDR3 runs 14 residues. J lost 0 bases, V lost 3 bases, and 1 base had no gene match. CDR3 sequence: CSVETSGASYEQYF. The CDR3 DNA reads TGCAGCGTTGAGACTAGCGGGGCCTCCTACGAGCAGTACTTC.

This clonotype appeared a few times. This chain uses TRBV7-9 with TRBJ1-4, with D hard to call. There are 15 residues in the CDR3. V shed 0 bases and J shed 8 bases, with 13 bases lying between them. From germline, CDR1 is SEHNR and CDR2 FQNEAQ (reference sequence). CDR3 amino acids: CASSLARSAGEKLFF. The CDR3 DNA sequence: TGTGCCAGCAGCTTAGCGCGCTCAGCTGGGGAAAAACTGTTTTTT.

The chain carries TRBV9 and TRBJ1-5; TRBD1 is a possible D gene (5 bases). The CDR3 consists of 14 residues. Germline values: CDR1 SGDLS, CDR2 YYNGEE. The germline V and J ends were trimmed by 0 bases and 7 bases, with 11 bases remaining between them. CDR3 DNA sequence: TGTGCCAGCAGCGTAGGTTCGGGGGTACAGCCCCAGCATTTT. Translation gives CASSVGSGVQPQHF.

V usage is TRBV13 and J usage is TRBJ2-1, with 8 bases that match TRBD1. Trimming at V came to 1 base and at J to 4 bases, leaving 9 bases not matched to a gene. From germline, CDR1 is PRHDT and CDR2 FYEKMQ (reference sequence). The CDR3 totals 17 residues. The DNA for the CDR3 is TGTGCCAGCAGCTTAGACCCGGGACAGGTGATATACAATGAGCAGTTCTTC. Amino acids: CASSLDPGQVIYNEQFF. The variable domain in full, with the rest retrieved from reference TRBV13 and TRBJ2-1, is AAGVIQSPRHLIKEKRETATLKCYPIPRHDTVYWYQQGPGQDPQFLISFYEKMQSDKGSIPDRFSAQQFSDYHSELNMSSLELGDSALYFCASSLDPGQVIYNEQFFGPGTRLTVL.

The genes are TRBV2 and TRBJ2-7; tentatively, D is TRBD1 or TRBD2 (5 bases each). The CDR3 totals 13 residues. The V end lost 4 bases, the J end lost 3 bases, and 10 bases lay between the germline ends. The germline V gene has CDR1 SNHLY and CDR2 FYNNEI. The CDR3 bases are TGTGCCAGCAGTGTGGGGGAAAACTACGAGCAGTACTTC. Protein sequence: CASSVGENYEQYF.

This chain links TRBV12-3 or TRBV12-4 with TRBJ2-1; a weak D match, TRBD2 (5 bases). The CDR3 covers 14 residues. Trimming pared 3 bases from V and 6 bases from J, leaving 12 bases between. Here the CDR3 DNA reads TGTGCCAGCAGTTTTGAAGGGAGCGGCAATGAGCAGTTCTTC. Protein product: CASSFEGSGNEQFF.

The chain is built from TRBV20-1 and TRBJ2-1, with 14 positions matching TRBD2. With V trimmed by 3 bases and J by 10 bases, 8 bases remained unmatched. The CDR3 runs to 15 residues. Per the germline V gene, CDR1 is DFQATT and CDR2 is SNEGSKA (reference sequence). CDR3 amino acids: CSASVRLAGGQEQFF. As DNA, the CDR3 is TGCAGTGCTAGCGTCCGACTAGCGGGAGGGCAAGAGCAGTTCTTC.

J is TRBJ1-1 and V is TRBV4-3; no reliable D call. Germline CDR1 LGHNA, CDR2 YSLEER. This CDR3 has 14 amino acids. V dropped 4 bases and J dropped 1 base, with 10 bases sitting between them. CDR3: CASSRLRENTEAFF. The CDR3 DNA reads as TGCGCCAGCAGCCGGCTACGGGAGAACACTGAAGCTTTCTTT.

This clonotype showed up just a few times. The J gene is TRBJ2-5, the V gene TRBV12-3 or TRBV12-4, with D tentatively TRBD2 (7 bases). The CDR3 covers 14 residues. V lost 5 bases to trimming and J lost 5 bases, with 15 bases between them. The CDR3 loop reads CASSTRGAVETQYF. The CDR3, as DNA: TGTGCCAGCAGTACCCGGGGGGCCGTCGAGACCCAGTACTTC.

The chain employs TRBV6-5 and TRBJ2-7; the D is unclear. Trimming stripped 2 bases from V and 3 bases from J, with 14 bases between. The CDR3 loop spans 15 amino acids. Germline loops: CDR1 MNHEY, CDR2 SVGAGI. The CDR3 spells CASSYSGSRYYEQYF. The CDR3 DNA follows: TGTGCCAGCAGTTACAGTGGAAGTCGTTACTACGAGCAGTACTTC.

V gene TRBV20-1 combines with J gene TRBJ2-3, with TRBD1 matching 10 bases. Germline CDR1 is DFQATT and CDR2 is SNEGSKA (reference sequence). Trimming cost V 5 bases and J 2 bases; bases outside gene matches: 7. This CDR3 comprises 15 residues. In DNA form, the CDR3 reads TGCAGTGCTGGGCCCGGGACAGGGGACACAGATACGCAGTATTTT. Amino acid sequence: CSAGPGTGDTDTQYF.

The V and J genes are TRBV15 and TRBJ2-7; the D gene is possibly TRBD2 (5 bases). Trimming pared 3 bases from V and 3 bases from J, leaving 15 bases between. Germline-derived CDR1 and CDR2 are LNHNV and YYDKDF (reference sequence). CDR3 length: 15 residues. CDR3 sequence (DNA): TGTGCCACCAGCAGCGGGGTTGGGAGAAACTACGAGCAGTACTTC. Translation gives CATSSGVGRNYEQYF. Complete variable domain (other parts from reference TRBV15 and TRBJ2-7): DAMVIQNPRYQVTQFGKPVTLSCSQTLNHNVMYWYQQKSSQAPKLLFHYYDKDFNNEADTPDNFQSRRPNTSFCFLDIRSPGLGDTAMYLCATSSGVGRNYEQYFGPGTRLTVT.

This clonotype was observed a handful of times. This chain joins TRBV6-2 or TRBV6-3 and TRBJ2-7; D gene ambiguous. CDR3 length: 13 amino acids. V was cut by 2 bases and J by 2 bases, with 7 bases left in between. Germline-derived CDR1 and CDR2 are MNHEY and SVGEGT. Here the CDR3 reads CASSYEITYEQYF. DNA of the CDR3: TGTGCCAGCAGTTACGAAATAACCTACGAGCAGTACTTC.

About this clonotype: The junction shows a germline mismatch at one end, possibly a read error. V and J are TRBV7-9 and TRBJ2-1; TRBD2 is a possible D gene (6 bases). CDR1 and CDR2 from the germline V gene are SEHNR and FQNEAQ (reference sequence). The CDR3 runs to 12 residues. The DNA of the CDR3 is TGTGCCAGCAGCTTATACGCTAGCGAGACGCAATTC. It codes for CASSLYASETQF.

The CDR3 nucleotides are TGCAGCGTTGATGGTTCTAGCGTAGATGAGCAGTTCTTC. It codes for CSVDGSSVDEQFF. This chain joins TRBV29-1 and TRBJ2-1; possible D gene TRBD2, 6 bases. The germline V gene encodes CDR1 SQVTM and CDR2 ANQGSEA. The germline V and J ends were trimmed by 3 bases and 8 bases, with 14 bases remaining between them. The CDR3 is 13 residues long.

This clonotype was detected ten times or more. The J gene is TRBJ1-1, the V gene TRBV5-5; 7 positions match TRBD1. CDR1 is SGHKS, CDR2 YYEKEE, per germline (reference sequence). V shed 4 bases, J shed 0 bases, and the junction held 12 bases outside the gene matches. CDR3 length equals 17 residues. CDR3 amino acids: CASSRATGEGMNTEAFF. CDR3 nucleotide sequence: TGTGCCAGCAGCCGAGCTACAGGGGAAGGCATGAACACTGAAGCTTTCTTT.